The 20 T cell receptor beta chains reported below all come from one sample, sequenced in a study of neurological immune-mediated disorders. One entry per CDR3 protein results from TCRdb running MiXCR on the 5' RACE reads. Seen here are nearly 45,000 distinct CDR3 sequences, about a fifth observed once, and the top ten hold approximately 4.2%. The time point was: technical triplicate 3. Sequencing was done on a sample of PBMCs. The receptors were sampled from a man in his sixties with HTLV-1-associated myelopathy (HAM/TSP).

The genes are TRBV29-1 and TRBJ1-2; 7 bases match TRBD1. The CDR3 sequence is 14 residues long. The ends lost 6 bases at V and 2 bases at J; junction bases unmatched: 9. Germline V CDR1 and CDR2: SQVTM, ANQGSEA. The CDR3 here is CSVPHLTGNYGYTF. Here the CDR3 DNA reads TGCAGCGTACCCCATCTGACAGGGAACTATGGCTACACCTTC. Full variable domain (missing parts from reference TRBV29-1 and TRBJ1-2): SAVISQKPSRDICQRGTSLTIQCQVDSQVTMMFWYRQQPGQSLTLIATANQGSEATYESGFVIDKFPISRPNLTFSTLTVSNMSPEDSSIYLCSVPHLTGNYGYTFGSGTRLTVV.

Concerning this clonotype: The DNA is omitted, as the CDR3 cannot be located on it reliably, and the CDR3 follows TCRdb's listing. The chain recombines TRBV7-8 with TRBJ2-7; the D call TRBD2 from the table was never checked on the DNA. The CDR3 is 24 residues long, ends included. Germline assignment: CDR1 SGHVS and CDR2 FQNEAQ. CDR3 region: CASSFYICSARVPLSSGIPYEQYF.

This clonotype appeared a few times. This chain joins TRBV20-1 and TRBJ2-7; TRBD2 matches at 9 bases. CDR3 length equals 14 residues. J was trimmed by 6 bases and V by 3 bases; bases with no gene match: 9. The germline CDR1 and CDR2 sequences are DFQATT and SNEGSKA (reference sequence). In DNA form, the CDR3 reads TGCAGTGCTAGGGGGGCGGGAGGGCCCTCCGAGCAGTACTTC. This sequence encodes CSARGAGGPSEQYF.

This clonotype was observed at least ten times. The V gene is TRBV5-4, the J gene TRBJ2-7, with 11 bases aligning to TRBD1. V shed 3 bases, J shed 5 bases, and the junction held 10 bases outside the gene matches. This CDR3 contains 16 residues. In germline, CDR1 is SGHNT, CDR2 YYREEE (reference sequence). The CDR3 loop is CASSSGGTGGSHEQYF. CDR3 nucleotides: TGTGCCAGCAGCTCGGGAGGGACAGGGGGATCGCACGAGCAGTACTTC. Filled out from reference TRBV5-4 and TRBJ2-7, the complete variable domain reads ETGVTQSPTHLIKTRGQQVTLRCSSQSGHNTVSWYQQALGQGPQFIFQYYREEENGRGNFPPRFSGLQFPNYSSELNVNALELDDSALYLCASSSGGTGGSHEQYFGPGTRLTVT.

The sample holds many counts of this clonotype. The chain uses TRBV6-1 and TRBJ1-6; TRBD1 matches at 7 bases. CDR3 length: 13 amino acids. The J segment lost 7 bases and the V segment lost 8 bases, leaving 5 bases of the junction unmatched. The germline CDR1 and CDR2 sequences are MNHNS and SASEGT. CDR3 in DNA: TGTGCCAGCTCCACCAGGGGGAATTCACCCCTCCACTTT. Protein product: CASSTRGNSPLHF.

The chain is built from TRBV5-1 and TRBJ2-5; D assignment may be TRBD1 or TRBD2 (5 bases each). CDR1 and CDR2 (germline): SGHRS, YFSETQ. V dropped 7 bases and J dropped 2 bases, with 15 bases sitting between them. This CDR3 contains 14 residues. In DNA form, the CDR3 reads TGCGCCAGCCGGGACCCGGGACGACAAGAGACCCAGTACTTC. It specifies CASRDPGRQETQYF.

This clonotype was observed a handful of times. The rearrangement links TRBV7-9 to TRBJ2-3; a weak D match, TRBD1 (7 bases). Looked up from germline, CDR1 is SEHNR and CDR2 is FQNEAQ (reference sequence). The CDR3 length is 15 residues. V was trimmed by 6 bases and J by 2 bases, leaving 15 bases between them. The CDR3 nucleotides read TGTGCCAGCAGTCAGGGGGGCGCGTACACAGATACGCAGTATTTT. This gives the protein CASSQGGAYTDTQYF.

Remarks on this clonotype: This may stem from a read error, because a much larger clone lies one nucleotide away. The genes are TRBV20-1 and TRBJ1-2; possibly TRBD1 for D (5 bases). This CDR3 is 14 amino acids long. In germline, CDR1 is DFQATT, CDR2 SNEGSKA (reference sequence). The V and J ends lost 5 bases and 1 base respectively, with 14 bases between them. CDR3 DNA: TGCAGTGCTGTCGACAGCTTCTTTAACTATGGCTACACCTTC. Translating it yields CSAVDSFFNYGYTF.

In this sample, this clonotype turned up many times. CDR3 sequence reads: CASSPYSGGQPTWEQFF. In DNA form, the CDR3 reads TGTGCCAGCAGCCCCTACTCGGGGGGACAACCGACATGGGAGCAGTTCTTC. The chain combines TRBV3-1 with TRBJ2-1; a possible D gene is TRBD2 (7 bases). CDR1 and CDR2 (germline): LGHDT, YNNKEL (reference sequence). The ends were cut back, 4 bases at V and 10 bases at J, with 26 bases in the middle. CDR3 size: 17 residues.

In its sample, this clonotype was seen many times. The CDR3 sequence: CASSDTQGQPQHF. CDR3 sequence (DNA): TGTGCCAGCAGTGACACTCAGGGTCAGCCCCAGCATTTT. The chain joins TRBV6-1 to TRBJ1-5; D might be TRBD1 (5 bases). Germline values: CDR1 MNHNS, CDR2 SASEGT. V lost 3 bases and J 6 bases, leaving 9 bases between the germline ends. The CDR3 spans 13 residues.

The rearrangement uses TRBV7-9 and TRBJ1-1; 7 positions agree with TRBD1. The CDR3 length is 14 residues. Unmatched junction bases numbered 6, after V lost 5 bases and J lost 3 bases. Per the germline V gene, CDR1 is SEHNR and CDR2 is FQNEAQ (reference sequence). As DNA, the CDR3 is TGTGCCAGCAGCCCCTCGACAGGGTACACTGAAGCTTTCTTT. The encoded protein is CASSPSTGYTEAFF.

The CDR3, as DNA: TGCAGTGCTATTGCCGGGACAGAAGAGACCCAGTACTTC. This encodes CSAIAGTEETQYF. The chain recombines TRBV20-1 with TRBJ2-5; 7 bases fit TRBD1. V was pared by 4 bases and J by 3 bases, with 5 bases of the junction left unmatched. The length of the CDR3 is 13 residues. Germline CDR1 reads DFQATT; CDR2 reads SNEGSKA (reference sequence).

This clonotype was counted at least ten times. The chain combines TRBV6-6 with TRBJ2-2; 10 bases are a match to TRBD2. CDR3 length: 16 amino acids. Germline CDR1 is MNHNY and CDR2 is SVGAGI (reference sequence). Trimming at V came to 6 bases and at J to 6 bases, leaving 10 bases not matched to a gene. CDR3 residues: CASSKRASGGAGELFF. Written as DNA, the CDR3 is TGTGCCAGCAGCAAACGCGCTAGCGGGGGTGCCGGGGAGCTGTTTTTT.

J is TRBJ1-5 and V is TRBV6-9; 7 nucleotides line up with TRBD1. The length of the CDR3 is 14 residues. V lost 5 bases and J lost 2; bases outside the gene matches: 3. The germline CDR1 and CDR2 sequences are MNHGY and SVAAGI. The CDR3 protein is CASSPQGRNQPQHF. The CDR3 nucleotides are TGTGCCAGCAGTCCACAGGGGCGCAATCAGCCCCAGCATTTT.

This clonotype was seen at least ten times. The V and J genes are TRBV29-1 and TRBJ1-1; 10 nucleotides line up with TRBD1. CDR3 size: 16 residues. Looked up from germline, CDR1 is SQVTM and CDR2 is ANQGSEA. Trimming took 5 bases from V and 0 from J; bases not matched to a gene: 9. The CDR3 bases are TGCAGCGTTACTCGCCCCGGGACAGGGGTGAACACTGAAGCTTTCTTT. It is translated as CSVTRPGTGVNTEAFF.

The rearrangement uses TRBV3-1 and TRBJ1-2; the D gene is possibly TRBD1 (6 bases). The CDR3 has 16 residues. Trimming pared 5 bases from V and 4 bases from J, leaving 20 bases between. Germline V gene lookup returns CDR1 LGHDT and CDR2 YNNKEL (reference sequence). The chain's CDR3 is CASSGLGRTEFYGYTF. Written as DNA, the CDR3 is TGTGCCAGCAGCGGCCTTGGGAGGACAGAGTTCTATGGCTACACCTTC.

There are many counts of this clonotype. This chain connects TRBV5-1 to TRBJ1-1; 7 bases align to TRBD1. CDR1 and CDR2 (germline): SGHRS, YFSETQ. Losses at the gene ends were 7 bases for V and 5 bases for J; bases not matched to a gene: 8. The CDR3 consists of 13 residues. In DNA form, the CDR3 reads TGCGCCAGCGGCCCCAGGGGGGTGACTGAAGCTTTCTTT. Its protein product is CASGPRGVTEAFF.

This clonotype was found many times. The rearrangement joins TRBV10-3 to TRBJ1-5, with a tentative D call TRBD1 (5 bases). V was pared by 8 bases and J by 2 bases, with 13 bases between. This CDR3 is built from 14 residues. Per germline, CDR1 ENHRY and CDR2 SYGVKD. CDR3 in DNA: TGTGCCATCGGTTCGGGACTAGGCAATCAGCCCCAGCATTTT. This codes for CAIGSGLGNQPQHF.

In its sample, this clonotype was seen many times. In nucleotides, the CDR3 is TGCAGTGCTAGAGAGGCGGGGGGGGACGGATCCTACAATGAGCAGTTCTTC. It encodes CSAREAGGDGSYNEQFF. V gene TRBV20-1 combines with J gene TRBJ2-1; 9 bases agree with TRBD2. Germline assignment: CDR1 DFQATT and CDR2 SNEGSKA (reference sequence). The V and J ends lost 0 bases and 1 base, in that order; junction bases with no gene match: 7. The CDR3 has 17 amino acids.

This clonotype has a count of ten or more. This rearrangement joins TRBV18 to TRBJ1-2, with 7 bases that match TRBD1. The V gene end was trimmed by 4 bases and the J gene end by 3 bases; junction bases not matched to a gene: 8. This CDR3 comprises 15 residues. Germline lookup yields CDR1 KGHSH and CDR2 LQKENI. The CDR3, as DNA: TGTGCCAGCTCACACGCCAGGGGGTTTCACTATGGCTACACCTTC. Its protein product is CASSHARGFHYGYTF.